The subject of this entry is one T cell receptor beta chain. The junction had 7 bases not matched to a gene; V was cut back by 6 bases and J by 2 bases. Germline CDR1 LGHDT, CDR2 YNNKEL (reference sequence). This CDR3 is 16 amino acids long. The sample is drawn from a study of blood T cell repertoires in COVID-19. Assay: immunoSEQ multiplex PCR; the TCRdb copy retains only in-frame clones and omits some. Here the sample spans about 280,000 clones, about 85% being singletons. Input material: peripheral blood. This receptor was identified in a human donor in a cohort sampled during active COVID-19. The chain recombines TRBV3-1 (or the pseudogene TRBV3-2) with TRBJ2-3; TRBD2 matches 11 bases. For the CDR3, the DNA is TGTGCCAGCAGTCTTCTGGGACTAGCGGTCACAGATACGCAGTATTTT. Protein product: CASSLLGLAVTDTQYF.